Below are 22 T cell receptor beta chains sequenced from a single sample in a study of T-cell reconstitution after alpha-beta-depleted transplantation in children. It was with unique molecular identifiers that the TCRbeta library was prepared. MiXCR, run by TCRdb on the PCR reads, gives a single entry per CDR3 protein. The data hold around 960,000 distinct CDR3 sequences, with roughly 31% observed a single time. The sequencing here drew on PBMCs, mostly from graft donor cells, taken 360 days after TCRalphabeta/CD19-depleted stem cell transplant. The origin of the receptors is a boy younger than two who had a stem cell transplant for SCID, so the T cells may come from the graft donor.

Only a few counts were recorded for this clonotype. The rearrangement uses TRBV5-1 and TRBJ2-7; 12 positions match TRBD2. The CDR3 consists of 16 residues. V shed 4 bases and J 0 bases; nucleotides not matched to a gene: 5. Germline loops: CDR1 SGHRS, CDR2 YFSETQ. CDR3 in DNA: TGCGCCAGCAGCGCTAGCGGGGGGGCCATCTCCTACGAGCAGTACTTC. Its protein product is CASSASGGAISYEQYF.

This rearrangement joins TRBV4-2 to TRBJ2-1; possibly TRBD1 or TRBD2 for D (5 bases each). The CDR3 consists of 18 residues. Germline CDR1 and CDR2: LGHNA and YNFKEQ. The germline V and J ends were trimmed by 1 base and 4 bases, with 20 bases remaining between them. The DNA of the CDR3 is TGTGCCAGCAGCCAAGGCGAACAGTGGGGGTCCTCATACAATGAGCAGTTCTTC. This sequence encodes CASSQGEQWGSSYNEQFF.

The chain recombines TRBV6-1 with TRBJ2-3, with D tentatively TRBD2 (6 bases). The CDR3 length is 14 residues. Trimming pared 5 bases from V and 2 bases from J, leaving 11 bases between. CDR1 and CDR2 (germline): MNHNS, SASEGT. This chain's CDR3 is CASSRGWYTDTQYF. The CDR3 bases are TGTGCCAGCAGTCGGGGGTGGTACACAGATACGCAGTATTTT.

The rearrangement uses TRBV4-2 and TRBJ2-7, with 12 bases matching TRBD1. The trim removed 4 bases at V and 2 bases at J, leaving 3 bases unmatched. Germline CDR1 LGHNA, CDR2 YNFKEQ. The CDR3 has 15 amino acids. The CDR3 DNA reads TGTGCCAGCAGCCCGGGACAGGGGGCAACCTACGAGCAGTACTTC. The encoded protein is CASSPGQGATYEQYF.

The chain links TRBV6-2 or TRBV6-3 to TRBJ2-2; no firm D call. The CDR3 totals 14 residues. Germline lookup yields CDR1 MNHEY and CDR2 SVGEGT. The V end lost 8 bases, the J end lost 0 bases, and 10 bases lay between the germline ends. DNA of the CDR3: TGTGCCAGCCACATAAATTCGAACACCGGGGAGCTGTTTTTT. This encodes CASHINSNTGELFF.

The chain couples TRBV20-1 to TRBJ2-3; 9 positions match TRBD2. Germline-derived CDR1 and CDR2 are DFQATT and SNEGSKA (reference sequence). This CDR3 has 14 residues. The V and J ends lost 6 bases and 3 bases, in that order; junction bases with no gene match: 7. This chain's CDR3 is CSAYQRGVTDTQYF. The CDR3 DNA reads TGCAGTGCCTACCAGCGGGGGGTGACAGATACGCAGTATTTT.

In DNA, the CDR3 is TGTGCCAGCAGCCGTGCCAGTAGCGGGGGTCTCCGTGAGCAGTTCTTC. This codes for CASSRASSGGLREQFF. The V and J genes are TRBV11-3 and TRBJ2-1, with 9 bases fitting TRBD2. The length of the CDR3 is 16 residues. Germline CDR1 and CDR2: SGHNT and YENEEA. J lost 9 bases, V lost 5 bases, and 14 bases had no gene match. The variable domain in full, completed from reference TRBV11-3 and TRBJ2-1, reads EAGVVQSPRYKIIEKKQPVAFWCNPISGHNTLYWYLQNLGQGPELLIRYENEEAVDDSQLPKDRFSAERLKGVDSTLKIQPAELGDSAVYLCASSRASSGGLREQFFGPGTRLTVL.

V is TRBV5-1 and J is TRBJ2-1, with TRBD2 identical over 10 bases. Per germline, CDR1 SGHRS and CDR2 YFSETQ. The CDR3 contains 19 residues. Trimming at V came to 3 bases and at J to 2 bases, leaving 14 bases not matched to a gene. CDR3 in amino acids: CASSSIGARAGGAYNEQFF. CDR3 nucleotide sequence: TGCGCCAGCAGCTCCATAGGGGCCAGAGCGGGGGGGGCCTACAATGAGCAGTTCTTC.

As DNA, the CDR3 is TGTGCCAGCAGCCAAGGCCACATGCTCCCTGAGCAGTTCTTC. Amino acid sequence: CASSQGHMLPEQFF. V usage is TRBV3-1 and J usage is TRBJ2-1; D is ambiguous. V was cut by 1 base and J by 9 bases, with 13 bases left in between. Per the germline V gene, CDR1 is LGHDT and CDR2 is YNNKEL (reference sequence). This CDR3 has 14 amino acids.

V and J are TRBV20-1 and TRBJ1-5; D might be TRBD1 (5 bases). The germline V gene has CDR1 DFQATT and CDR2 SNEGSKA (reference sequence). V lost 6 bases to trimming and J lost 6 bases, with 18 bases between them. This CDR3 spans 14 amino acids. In DNA form, the CDR3 reads TGCAGTGCAAGATCCCCCTTGGGGGGTCAGCCCCAGCATTTT. The encoded protein is CSARSPLGGQPQHF.

This clonotype was counted between two and nine times. The chain links TRBV29-1 to TRBJ2-7; TRBD1 agrees at 7 bases. J was trimmed by 0 bases and V by 7 bases; bases with no gene match: 15. Per the germline V gene, CDR1 is SQVTM and CDR2 is ANQGSEA. The CDR3 has 16 residues. The CDR3 spells CSGLNFVTGSSYEQYF. The CDR3 nucleotides read TGCAGCGGCCTGAATTTCGTGACAGGGAGCTCCTACGAGCAGTACTTC.

This clonotype has a handful of counts. The chain links TRBV5-1 to TRBJ2-7, with 8 bases matching TRBD1. The CDR3 runs to 15 residues. J lost 4 bases, V lost 4 bases, and 10 bases had no gene match. Germline V gives CDR1 SGHRS, CDR2 YFSETQ. CDR3: CASSPWTGTSYEQYF. CDR3 bases: TGCGCCAGCAGCCCATGGACAGGGACGAGTTACGAGCAGTACTTC.

The chain carries TRBV4-1 and TRBJ2-1, with D unresolved. This CDR3 contains 16 residues. Germline CDR1 reads MGHRA; CDR2 reads YSYEKL. Trimming took off 0 bases at V and 0 bases at J, with 9 bases between the two ends. CDR3 sequence (DNA): TGCGCCAGCAGCCAAGATCAGATTAGCTCCTACAATGAGCAGTTCTTC. Translation: CASSQDQISSYNEQFF.

This clonotype appeared a few times. The chain links TRBV4-3 to TRBJ2-7; 7 bases match TRBD2. V lost 0 bases and J lost 3; bases outside the gene matches: 5. The CDR3 has 15 residues. The germline CDR1 and CDR2 sequences are LGHNA and YSLEER. The CDR3 DNA reads TGCGCCAGCAGCCAAGACTCGGGGGGTGGCTACGAGCAGTACTTC. Encoded protein: CASSQDSGGGYEQYF.

This clonotype was seen more than once but under ten times. V is TRBV12-3 or TRBV12-4 and J is TRBJ2-3; the D gene could be TRBD1 or TRBD2 (5 bases each). The CDR3 length is 15 residues. The ends were cut back, 3 bases at V and 2 bases at J, with 12 bases in the middle. CDR3: CASSFSVGATDTQYF. CDR3 in DNA: TGTGCCAGCAGTTTTTCTGTCGGGGCCACAGATACGCAGTATTTT.

This clonotype was seen a handful of times. The chain combines TRBV6-2 or TRBV6-3 with TRBJ2-1; 11 bases line up with TRBD2. The CDR3 has 20 residues. The junction had 12 bases not matched to a gene; V was cut back by 2 bases and J by 0 bases. The germline CDR1 and CDR2 sequences are MNHEY and SVGEGT. The CDR3 bases are TGTGCCAGCAGTTACGCACCGGGACTAGCGGACATTTCCTCCTACAATGAGCAGTTCTTC. This gives the protein CASSYAPGLADISSYNEQFF.

The gene calls are TRBV12-3 or TRBV12-4 and TRBJ2-5, with 8 bases fitting TRBD1. Unmatched junction bases numbered 9, after V lost 2 bases and J lost 1 base. The CDR3 totals 17 residues. CDR3 nucleotides: TGTGCCAGCAGTTTATTCACCACGGACAGGGCCCAAGAGACCCAGTACTTC. Its protein product is CASSLFTTDRAQETQYF.

This clonotype occurred a few times. The genes are TRBV6-5 and TRBJ2-3; unclear D gene. Trimming shortened V by 2 bases and J by 6 bases, and 15 bases separated the two germline ends. Germline CDR1 and CDR2: MNHEY and SVGAGI. The CDR3 is 15 residues long. CDR3 sequence reads: CASSYLGSNGDTQYF. CDR3 DNA sequence: TGTGCCAGCAGTTACCTTGGCTCCAACGGGGATACGCAGTATTTT.

This clonotype was detected a few times. The chain employs TRBV29-1 and TRBJ2-1; 9 nucleotides line up with TRBD2. Germline lookup yields CDR1 SQVTM and CDR2 ANQGSEA. V lost 7 bases and J lost 3; bases outside the gene matches: 1. This CDR3 spans 12 amino acids. CDR3 loop: CSGRGGYNEQFF. The CDR3 DNA follows: TGCAGCGGGCGGGGGGGCTACAATGAGCAGTTCTTC.

This clonotype has only a few counts. V usage is TRBV5-1 and J usage is TRBJ1-3; D unclear. This CDR3 is built from 17 residues. The germline gives CDR1 SGHRS, CDR2 YFSETQ. With 0 bases removed from V and 1 base from J, the gap between germline ends came to 14 bases. The CDR3 region is CASSLVPGVRSGNTIYF. CDR3 sequence (DNA): TGCGCCAGCAGCTTGGTCCCGGGAGTGCGGTCTGGAAACACCATATATTTT.

The genes are TRBV2 and TRBJ2-3; TRBD1 agrees at 7 bases. Germline CDR1 is SNHLY and CDR2 is FYNNEI. The J segment lost 4 bases and the V segment lost 9 bases, leaving 22 bases of the junction unmatched. The CDR3 runs to 18 residues. The chain's CDR3 is CASRDSHLEVGGPDTQYF. The CDR3 DNA reads TGTGCCAGTAGAGACTCCCATTTAGAGGTAGGGGGCCCAGATACGCAGTATTTT. The complete variable domain, with remaining parts taken from reference TRBV2 and TRBJ2-3, reads EPEVTQTPSHQVTQMGQEVILRCVPISNHLYFYWYRQILGQKVEFLVSFYNNEISEKSEIFDDQFSVERPDGSNFTLKIRSTKLEDSAMYFCASRDSHLEVGGPDTQYFGPGTRLTVL.

J is TRBJ2-3 and V is TRBV5-1; 10 nucleotides line up with TRBD2. The CDR3 contains 20 residues. Germline assignment: CDR1 SGHRS and CDR2 YFSETQ. After removal of 4 bases from V and 7 bases from J, the junction contained 24 bases not matched to a gene. The CDR3 DNA follows: TGCGCCAGCAGCCCAACCGGAGGGGATAGCGGGGGGCATTTTTGGAATACGCAGTATTTT. This encodes CASSPTGGDSGGHFWNTQYF.